The 29 T cell receptor beta chains below were found in one sample sequenced in a study of T-cell memory formation after mild COVID-19. TCRdb re-called the 5' RACE reads through MiXCR, storing one row per CDR3 protein. The sample has 350,000 to 500,000 distinct CDR3 sequences, roughly 18% seen once. The specimen sequenced was PBMCs or a T cell subset sorted from them (not recorded which). The receptors originated from a man between 18 and 29 years old who had mild COVID-19 (a few samples of this study predate the infection). Cell type and time point are not known.

The CDR3: CASSTGLWGANVLTF. CDR3 nucleotides: TGTGCCAGCAGTACAGGGTTGTGGGGGGCCAACGTCCTGACTTTC. The rearrangement uses TRBV12-3 or TRBV12-4 and TRBJ2-6; weak D call: TRBD1 (6 bases). V was pared by 5 bases and J by 4 bases, with 12 bases between. The CDR3 is 15 amino acids.

The sample holds a few counts of this clonotype. V and J are TRBV5-1 and TRBJ2-1; 10 bases agree with TRBD2. Trimming removed 6 bases from V and 3 bases from J; junction bases left unmatched: 3. The CDR3 runs to 14 residues. Germline CDR1 and CDR2: SGHRS and YFSETQ. CDR3: CASTERGGYNEQFF. In DNA form, the CDR3 reads TGCGCCAGCACCGAGCGGGGGGGCTACAATGAGCAGTTCTTC.

V is TRBV7-2 and J is TRBJ2-1; D call uncertain. V was cut by 2 bases and J by 6 bases, with 5 bases left in between. CDR1 is SGHTA and CDR2 is FQGNSA in the germline V gene. This CDR3 has 12 amino acids. The CDR3 bases are TGTGCCAGCAGCTTAATGAGCAATGAGCAGTTCTTC. Translated: CASSLMSNEQFF.

This clonotype turned up a few times. The V call is TRBV6-2 or TRBV6-3, the J call TRBJ2-1; perhaps D is TRBD1 or TRBD2 (6 bases each). Trimming left V 3 bases short and J 6 bases short, with 15 bases between. Germline V gene sequence: CDR1 MNHEY, CDR2 SVGEGT. The CDR3 length is 15 residues. The CDR3 sequence is CASSYSEGGANEQFF. The CDR3 DNA is TGTGCCAGCAGTTATTCGGAGGGGGGTGCCAATGAGCAGTTCTTC.

This clonotype was observed a few times. The J gene is TRBJ1-1, the V gene TRBV30; D is uncertain. V shed 0 bases and J shed 5 bases, with 10 bases lying between them. The germline gives CDR1 GTSNPN, CDR2 SVGIG (reference sequence). The CDR3 runs 13 residues. CDR3 amino acids: CAWSVLGSTEAFF. CDR3 bases: TGTGCCTGGAGTGTACTGGGCAGTACTGAAGCTTTCTTT. The full variable domain, rest sourced from reference TRBV30 and TRBJ1-1, is SQTIHQWPATLVQPVGSPLSLECTVEGTSNPNLYWYRQAAGRGLQLLFYSVGIGQISSEVPQNLSASRPQDRQFILSSKKLLLSDSGFYLCAWSVLGSTEAFFGQGTRLTVV.

This clonotype was seen a handful of times. The V gene is TRBV7-9, the J gene TRBJ1-4; 9 nucleotides align to TRBD1. Germline CDR1 reads SEHNR; CDR2 reads FQNEAQ (reference sequence). The CDR3 contains 14 residues. The junction had 5 bases not matched to a gene; V was cut back by 7 bases and J by 5 bases. Written as DNA, the CDR3 is TGTGCCAGCAAGCTGACAGGGGGAAATGAAAAACTGTTTTTT. Protein: CASKLTGGNEKLFF.

A few counts support this clonotype. J is TRBJ2-7 and V is TRBV4-3, with TRBD2 as a possible D gene (5 bases). Germline V lookup: CDR1 LGHNA, CDR2 YSLEER. This CDR3 spans 15 amino acids. Trimming pared 0 bases from V and 1 base from J, leaving 10 bases between. The CDR3 spells CASSQEHRGSYEQYF. CDR3 nucleotides: TGCGCCAGCAGCCAAGAACATCGGGGATCCTACGAGCAGTACTTC.

In its sample, this clonotype was seen a few times. This chain joins TRBV2 and TRBJ1-1, with a possible D match to TRBD1 (6 bases). Germline loops: CDR1 SNHLY, CDR2 FYNNEI. V was clipped by 8 bases and J by 1 base, with 8 bases between them. The length of the CDR3 is 12 residues. The CDR3 nucleotides are TGTGCCAGCGGACAGCAGAACACTGAAGCTTTCTTT. Protein product: CASGQQNTEAFF.

This clonotype was detected a few times. The J gene is TRBJ2-7, the V gene TRBV15; no clear D gene. The CDR3 has 14 amino acids. V lost 0 bases, J lost 0 bases, and 6 bases lay in between. CDR1 is LNHNV and CDR2 is YYDKDF in the germline V gene (reference sequence). The CDR3 DNA is TGTGCCACCAGCAGAGACAGGAGCTCCTACGAGCAGTACTTC. This codes for CATSRDRSSYEQYF.

This clonotype has more than one count but fewer than ten. The rearrangement uses TRBV18 and TRBJ2-7, with 8 bases that match TRBD2. This CDR3 has 16 amino acids. Germline V gene sequence: CDR1 KGHSH, CDR2 LQKENI. V shed 0 bases and J 1 base; nucleotides not matched to a gene: 5. In DNA form, the CDR3 reads TGTGCCAGCTCACCACCGAGCGGGGGCGGGTCCTACGAGCAGTACTTC. Protein product: CASSPPSGGGSYEQYF. The entire variable domain, with the rest obtained from reference TRBV18 and TRBJ2-7, is as follows: NAGVMQNPRHLVRRRGQEARLRCSPMKGHSHVYWYRQLPEEGLKFMVYLQKENIIDESGMPKERFSAEFPKEGPSILRIQQVVRGDSAAYFCASSPPSGGGSYEQYFGPGTRLTVT.

On this clonotype itself: Since a much larger clone is just one base distant, this may be a read error. The chain has TRBV7-3 and TRBJ1-1, with no clear D. The CDR3 runs 13 residues. Germline-derived CDR1 and CDR2 are SGHTA and FQGTGA. Trimming took off 5 bases at V and 0 bases at J, with 7 bases between the two ends. The CDR3 sequence is CASSAGLNTEAFF. In DNA, the CDR3 is TGTGCCAGCAGCGCCGGCCTGAACACTGAAGCTTTCTTT.

The rearrangement joins TRBV20-1 to TRBJ2-5; D is possibly TRBD1 (5 bases). Germline CDR1 DFQATT, CDR2 SNEGSKA (reference sequence). The CDR3 covers 14 residues. Trimming took off 3 bases at V and 5 bases at J, with 16 bases between the two ends. CDR3 loop: CSARDLGAPETQYF. CDR3 bases: TGCAGTGCTAGGGACCTTGGGGCCCCGGAGACCCAGTACTTC.

The V call is TRBV12-3 or TRBV12-4, the J call TRBJ1-5, with a weak D call TRBD1 (5 bases). V lost 8 bases to trimming and J lost 6 bases, with 14 bases between them. CDR3 length: 13 amino acids. CDR3 sequence reads: CASGKGAVQPQHF. In DNA, the CDR3 is TGTGCCAGCGGTAAAGGGGCGGTTCAGCCCCAGCATTTT.

CDR3 loop: CASGLGRELSEAFF. CDR3 DNA sequence: TGTGCCAGCGGATTGGGCAGGGAGCTGTCTGAAGCTTTCTTT. This rearrangement joins TRBV6-2 or TRBV6-3 to TRBJ1-1, with D possibly TRBD1 on 5 matching bases. In germline, CDR1 is MNHEY, CDR2 SVGEGT. There are 14 residues in the CDR3. V was shortened by 8 bases and J by 6 bases, with 19 bases between the two germline ends.

The V and J genes are TRBV24-1 and TRBJ2-2, with 8 bases aligning to TRBD1. The CDR3 has 14 amino acids. With 9 bases clipped from V and 2 bases from J, the junction kept 4 bases outside the gene matches. Germline lookup yields CDR1 KGHDR and CDR2 SFDVKD. As DNA, the CDR3 is TGTGCCACCGGGGGGACAGGTAACACCGGGGAGCTGTTTTTT. This sequence encodes CATGGTGNTGELFF.

The CDR3 nucleotides are TGTGCCAGCGGTCAGGACTACGAGCAGTACGTC. Translating it yields CASGQDYEQYV. The chain employs TRBV6-2 or TRBV6-3 and TRBJ2-7, with D uncertain. The V and J ends lost 8 bases and 3 bases respectively, with 8 bases between them. This CDR3 is built from 11 residues. Germline V gene sequence: CDR1 MNHEY, CDR2 SVGEGT.

A few counts support this clonotype. V usage is TRBV7-9 and J usage is TRBJ2-3; TRBD2 aligns across 10 bases. Trimming at V came to 5 bases and at J to 8 bases, leaving 13 bases not matched to a gene. This CDR3 comprises 16 residues. The germline gives CDR1 SEHNR, CDR2 FQNEAQ (reference sequence). The chain's CDR3 is CASSLGGLAERSTQYF. In nucleotides, the CDR3 is TGTGCCAGCAGCCTTGGCGGACTAGCGGAGCGGAGTACGCAGTATTTT.

In its sample, this clonotype was seen a few times. V is TRBV12-3 or TRBV12-4 and J is TRBJ2-7; D perhaps matches TRBD1 (5 bases). V shed 4 bases and J shed 3 bases, with 13 bases lying between them. The CDR3 is 14 residues long. CDR3 sequence (DNA): TGTGCCAGCAGTTCTTACGGCAGGGTCTACGAGCAGTACTTC. Amino acid sequence: CASSSYGRVYEQYF.

In this sample, this clonotype turned up a few times. V is TRBV29-1 and J is TRBJ1-1; no clear D gene. CDR3 length: 13 amino acids. Per germline, CDR1 SQVTM and CDR2 ANQGSEA. Deletions cut 2 bases from V and 3 bases from J, with 10 bases between. CDR3 sequence reads: CSVESTPYTEAFF. The CDR3 nucleotides read TGCAGCGTTGAATCGACGCCTTACACTGAAGCTTTCTTT.

This clonotype was observed a few times. The V call is TRBV3-1, the J call TRBJ2-6; D uncertain. V lost 5 bases, J lost 0 bases, and 8 bases lay in between. Looked up from germline, CDR1 is LGHDT and CDR2 is YNNKEL (reference sequence). The CDR3 is made up of 15 amino acids. This chain's CDR3 is CASSLQPSGANVLTF. CDR3 coding DNA: TGTGCCAGCAGCTTACAGCCCTCTGGGGCCAACGTCCTGACTTTC.

This clonotype showed up just a few times. CDR3 region: CATSDRDRALGDTQYF. CDR3 nucleotides: TGTGCCACCAGTGATCGTGACAGGGCATTGGGAGATACGCAGTATTTT. The chain couples TRBV24-1 to TRBJ2-3, with 7 bases aligning to TRBD1. CDR3 length equals 16 residues. The J segment lost 5 bases and the V segment lost 3 bases, leaving 10 bases of the junction unmatched. Germline-derived CDR1 and CDR2 are KGHDR and SFDVKD.

V usage is TRBV18 and J usage is TRBJ2-3; 7 nucleotides line up with TRBD2. The CDR3 spans 15 residues. The V segment lost 3 bases and the J segment 2 bases; nucleotides outside the gene matches: 5. The germline V gene encodes CDR1 KGHSH and CDR2 LQKENI. CDR3 sequence reads: CASSPLAEATDTQYF. The DNA of the CDR3 is TGTGCCAGCTCACCTCTAGCGGAGGCCACAGATACGCAGTATTTT.

This clonotype came up a few times. The genes are TRBV7-9 and TRBJ2-2, with 9 bases fitting TRBD1. This CDR3 region has 17 residues. Germline V gene sequence: CDR1 SEHNR, CDR2 FQNEAQ (reference sequence). The V gene end was trimmed by 5 bases and the J gene end by 6 bases; junction bases not matched to a gene: 13. CDR3 sequence reads: CASSPIPGQGGSGELFF. For the CDR3, the DNA is TGTGCCAGCAGCCCGATACCGGGACAGGGTGGATCCGGGGAGCTGTTTTTT.

The chain is built from TRBV12-3 or TRBV12-4 and TRBJ1-4; D is perhaps TRBD1 (6 bases). The CDR3 has 15 residues. Trimming shortened V by 8 bases and J by 2 bases, and 15 bases separated the two germline ends. This chain's CDR3 is CASRRGGSTNEKLFF. The CDR3 coding sequence is TGTGCCAGCCGTCGGGGGGGCAGCACTAATGAAAAACTGTTTTTT.

This CDR3 is CSAIELTNEKLFF. Here the CDR3 DNA reads TGCAGCGCCATCGAGTTGACTAATGAAAAACTGTTTTTT. The chain carries TRBV20-1 and TRBJ1-4; D is unresolved. There are 13 residues in the CDR3. Germline assignment: CDR1 DFQATT and CDR2 SNEGSKA (reference sequence).

This clonotype was picked up a small number of times. The chain couples TRBV4-3 to TRBJ2-2; D perhaps matches TRBD2 (6 bases). Germline V CDR1 and CDR2: LGHNA, YSLEER. The CDR3 is made up of 14 amino acids. V was clipped by 8 bases and J by 7 bases, with 17 bases between them. The CDR3 DNA follows: TGCGCCAGCGGAACCCCAGTCGGGGGCGGGGAGCTGTTTTTT. This codes for CASGTPVGGGELFF.

V and J are TRBV5-1 and TRBJ1-1; 8 positions match TRBD1. V shed 4 bases, J shed 5 bases, and the junction held 7 bases outside the gene matches. This CDR3 comprises 14 residues. Germline CDR1 reads SGHRS; CDR2 reads YFSETQ. The chain's CDR3 is CASSEQGGETEAFF. The CDR3 DNA sequence: TGCGCCAGCAGCGAACAGGGGGGAGAGACTGAAGCTTTCTTT.

There are many counts of this clonotype. V usage is TRBV5-5 and J usage is TRBJ2-3; 7 bases map to TRBD1. Germline lookup yields CDR1 SGHKS and CDR2 YYEKEE (reference sequence). This CDR3 has 13 residues. Germline trimming cut 4 bases from V and 6 bases from J; bases unmatched to any gene: 5. CDR3 nucleotide sequence: TGTGCCAGCAGCGCGGACAGGAGGGATACGCAGTATTTT. Amino acids: CASSADRRDTQYF.

This clonotype has ten or more counts. This chain connects TRBV5-1 to TRBJ1-6; D gene uncertain. V was trimmed by 4 bases and J by 7 bases, leaving 18 bases between them. Germline V gene data show CDR1 as SGHRS and CDR2 as YFSETQ. CDR3 length equals 16 residues. The CDR3 reads CASSPEAGRPNSPLHF. The CDR3 DNA follows: TGCGCCAGCAGCCCCGAAGCCGGTAGACCGAATTCACCCCTCCACTTT.